These 9 T cell receptor beta chains share one sample of origin, sequenced in a study of blood T cell repertoires in COVID-19. Sequenced by immunoSEQ multiplex PCR; TCRdb stores in-frame clones only, minus some. This sample carries roughly 140,000 clones, 84% of them seen once, and the ten largest clones take roughly 2%. Sequenced sample: peripheral blood. These receptors were obtained from a man aged 70-80 years with acute or convalescent COVID-19.

The chain has TRBV6-6 and TRBJ2-7; 7 bases agree with TRBD1. CDR3 length equals 14 residues. Trimming removed 6 bases from V and 3 bases from J; junction bases left unmatched: 8. Germline CDR1 MNHNY, CDR2 SVGAGI (reference sequence). The DNA for the CDR3 is TGTGCCAGCAGCCCCAGACAGGGAATCTACGAGCAGTACTTC. It encodes CASSPRQGIYEQYF.

Here the CDR3 reads CASVDRANTGELFF. CDR3 sequence (DNA): TGCGCCAGCGTGGACAGGGCGAACACCGGGGAGCTGTTTTTT. The gene calls are TRBV5-1 and TRBJ2-2; 8 bases fit TRBD1. From germline, CDR1 is SGHRS and CDR2 YFSETQ. The CDR3 is 14 residues long. Unmatched junction bases numbered 2, after V lost 7 bases and J lost 0 bases.

The rearrangement uses TRBV6-6 and TRBJ2-3; the D gene is possibly TRBD2 (6 bases). The germline V gene has CDR1 MNHNY and CDR2 SVGAGI (reference sequence). V lost 0 bases to trimming and J lost 0 bases, with 10 bases between them. This CDR3 has 16 amino acids. The CDR3 DNA follows: TGTGCCAGCAGTTACTCTGGAGGGGTTAGCACAGATACGCAGTATTTT. Amino acid sequence: CASSYSGGVSTDTQYF.

The chain combines TRBV7-2 with TRBJ1-6; 8 positions match TRBD1. The ends lost 1 base at V and 8 bases at J; junction bases unmatched: 13. CDR1 SGHTA and CDR2 FQGNSA come from the germline V gene. The CDR3 totals 18 residues. This chain's CDR3 is CASSLVRSAGGTHSPLHF. The CDR3 bases are TGTGCCAGCAGCTTAGTGAGATCGGCAGGGGGCACCCATTCACCCCTCCACTTT.

The CDR3 reads CATSRNRGDLGYTF. The CDR3 DNA reads TGTGCCACCAGCAGAAACAGGGGGGACCTTGGCTACACCTTC. The V call is TRBV15, the J call TRBJ1-2, with TRBD1 matching 8 bases. The CDR3 sequence is 14 residues long. With V trimmed by 2 bases and J by 7 bases, 6 bases remained unmatched. Germline V CDR1 and CDR2: LNHNV, YYDKDF (reference sequence).

The chain combines TRBV28 with TRBJ2-1; 8 nucleotides align to TRBD1. Germline assignment: CDR1 MDHEN and CDR2 SYDVKM. J lost 5 bases, V lost 4 bases, and 7 bases had no gene match. The CDR3 has 15 residues. The CDR3 region is CASSSTGTGDNEQFF. CDR3 coding DNA: TGTGCCAGCAGTTCCACCGGGACAGGCGACAATGAGCAGTTCTTC.

The genes are TRBV19 and TRBJ1-6; 7 bases align to TRBD1. V gave up 6 bases and J gave up 6 bases; unmatched junction bases: 2. The CDR3 is 13 residues long. CDR1 and CDR2 (germline): LNHDA, SQIVND (reference sequence). In nucleotides, the CDR3 is TGTGCCAGTAGCAACAGGGGTAATTCACCCCTCCACTTT. This encodes CASSNRGNSPLHF.

V is TRBV2 and J is TRBJ1-5, with TRBD1 matching over 7 bases. V dropped 3 bases and J dropped 6; count of bases not matched to a gene: 5. The length of the CDR3 is 14 residues. Germline V gives CDR1 SNHLY, CDR2 FYNNEI. The CDR3 region has the DNA TGTGCCAGCAGTGACCGGGACAGAAGTCAGCCCCAGCATTTT. Amino acid sequence: CASSDRDRSQPQHF.

V and J are TRBV14 and TRBJ2-2; 14 bases are a match to TRBD2. Germline trimming cut 2 bases from V and 4 bases from J; bases unmatched to any gene: 6. Germline CDR1 and CDR2: SGHDN and FVKESK. This CDR3 is built from 18 residues. As DNA, the CDR3 is TGTGCCAGCAGCCAATACCCAGGGACTAGCGGGAGCACCGGGGAGCTGTTTTTT. Translated, it gives CASSQYPGTSGSTGELFF.